This TCR beta chain was recovered during a study of T cells in Graves' hyperthyroidism and ophthalmopathy. It was RNA transcripts that yielded the amplified TCR beta CDR3 regions. With the HTBI primer set, the TCR CDR3 went through a first round of RT-PCR. TCRdb reanalysed the multiplex PCR reads using MiXCR and keeps one entry per CDR3 protein. The sample records some 550,000 distinct CDR3 sequences, roughly 16% being singletons. Inclusion characteristics of ophthalmopathy patients comprised a Clinical Activity Score of at least 3, a NOSPECS grade of at least 4, and duration under 3 months. The CDR3 length is 14 residues. With V trimmed by 3 bases and J by 3 bases, 2 bases remained unmatched. CDR1 and CDR2 (germline): LNHDA, SQIVND (reference sequence). This clonotype has more than one count but fewer than ten. Its antigen is still unknown. Study-level findings and limits: Most thyroid-expanded clonotypes above 0.001 were also found in blood.

This receptor was taken from a woman in her thirties or forties with Graves' ophthalmopathy. Sequenced sample: blood. The chain joins TRBV19 to TRBJ1-5; 7 bases match TRBD1. The CDR3 reads CASSMGQLNQPQHF. CDR3 coding DNA: TGTGCCAGTAGTATGGGACAGCTCAATCAGCCCCAGCATTTT. Looking up the rest from reference TRBV19 and TRBJ1-5 gives the full variable domain: DGGITQSPKYLFRKEGQNVTLSCEQNLNHDAMYWYRQDPGQGLRLIYYSQIVNDFQKGDIAEGYSVSREKKESFPLTVTSAQKNPTAFYLCASSMGQLNQPQHFGDGTRLSIL.